A single sample is the source of the 12 T cell receptor beta chains below, sequenced in a study of control samples from healthy donors and cancer patients (dated by TCRdb to 2018 to 2021). Receptors were amplified or captured by the immunoSEQ multiplex PCR assay. TCRdb took this table from immuneACCESS and kept in-frame rearrangements with V and J called. Such tables lack part of the clones; where checked against another copy, unresolved V genes explain under half of the gap, and the rest is unexplained. The sample table holds 150,000 or so clones, of which 80% to 95% were seen once. The ten largest make up 5.8% of the sample. Input material: blood. These receptors came from a young man in good health.

The J gene is TRBJ1-4, the V gene TRBV9; possibly TRBD1 for D (6 bases). This CDR3 spans 15 amino acids. Per germline, CDR1 SGDLS and CDR2 YYNGEE. Trimming cost V 4 bases and J 1 base, with 11 bases left between them. The CDR3 DNA reads as TGTGCCAGCAGCCATGAACAGGGAACTAATGAAAAACTGTTTTTT. Protein product: CASSHEQGTNEKLFF.

J is TRBJ2-2 and V is TRBV7-2, with D possibly being TRBD2 (7 bases). The V end was cut by 5 bases, the J end by 5 bases, with 24 bases between. Germline-derived CDR1 and CDR2 are SGHTA and FQGNSA. This CDR3 contains 18 residues. The CDR3 here is CASSPSVGRGATTGELFF. Here the CDR3 DNA reads TGTGCCAGCAGCCCATCGGTTGGCCGGGGGGCGACTACCGGGGAGCTGTTTTTT.

The chain couples TRBV30 to TRBJ1-5, with unresolved D. Per the germline V gene, CDR1 is GTSNPN and CDR2 is SVGIG (reference sequence). With 3 bases removed from V and 2 bases from J, the gap between germline ends came to 11 bases. The CDR3 covers 14 residues. CDR3 sequence (DNA): TGTGCCTGGAGAGACACGCGTGGCAATCAGCCCCAGCATTTT. Its translation: CAWRDTRGNQPQHF.

The chain joins TRBV5-6 to TRBJ2-2; D uncertain. V was cut by 2 bases and J by 5 bases, with 13 bases left in between. The length of the CDR3 is 15 residues. From germline, CDR1 is SGHDT and CDR2 YYEEEE. CDR3 bases: TGTGCCAGCAGCTTCTACGTAGGGAATACCGGGGAGCTGTTTTTT. Its translation is CASSFYVGNTGELFF.

The rearrangement links TRBV5-1 to TRBJ1-2; possible D gene TRBD1, 5 bases. This CDR3 is built from 16 residues. V was pared by 0 bases and J by 3 bases, with 15 bases between. Germline CDR1 is SGHRS and CDR2 is YFSETQ. The CDR3 coding sequence is TGCGCCAGCAGCTTGGGCGGCCGGGGGGGGGACTATGGCTACACCTTC. Encoded protein: CASSLGGRGGDYGYTF.

The count of this clone is one. The chain has TRBV7-2 and TRBJ2-7; 12 bases agree with TRBD2. Trimming at V came to 5 bases and at J to 0 bases, leaving 2 bases not matched to a gene. CDR1 is SGHTA, CDR2 FQGNSA, per germline. The CDR3 sequence is 15 residues long. CDR3 sequence: CASSRTSGTSYEQYF. The DNA for the CDR3 is TGTGCCAGCAGCCGGACTAGCGGGACCTCCTACGAGCAGTACTTC.

The chain is built from TRBV30 and TRBJ2-2, with TRBD1 as a possible D gene (6 bases). The CDR3 length is 14 residues. Germline assignment: CDR1 GTSNPN and CDR2 SVGIG (reference sequence). Trimming took 4 bases from V and 3 from J, leaving 12 bases between them. DNA for the CDR3: TGTGCCTGGATGCAGGGGCTATACACCGGGGAGCTGTTTTTT. It encodes CAWMQGLYTGELFF.

In DNA, the CDR3 is TGTGCCAGCTCACCAGAGGTGACGAACACTGAAGCTTTCTTT. This sequence encodes CASSPEVTNTEAFF. The chain recombines TRBV18 with TRBJ1-1; D not resolved. This CDR3 contains 14 residues. The ends were cut back, 2 bases at V and 1 base at J, with 8 bases in the middle. The germline CDR1 and CDR2 sequences are KGHSH and LQKENI.

The chain carries TRBV30 and TRBJ1-4; no definite D call. The V end lost 5 bases, the J end lost 4 bases, and 14 bases lay between the germline ends. Germline-derived CDR1 and CDR2 are GTSNPN and SVGIG (reference sequence). The CDR3 totals 14 residues. CDR3 residues: CAWADGSFNEKLFF. CDR3 DNA sequence: TGTGCCTGGGCTGACGGCTCGTTTAATGAAAAACTGTTTTTT.

The chain combines TRBV16 with TRBJ2-7, with D perhaps matching TRBD2 (5 bases). V was clipped by 1 base and J by 2 bases, with 9 bases between them. The germline CDR1 and CDR2 sequences are KGHSY and FQNENV. The CDR3 contains 14 residues. The CDR3 is CASSQYHGAYEQYF. CDR3 nucleotide sequence: TGTGCCAGCAGCCAATATCACGGGGCCTACGAGCAGTACTTC.

The chain combines TRBV23-1 with TRBJ2-3; D uncertain. TRBV23-1 is classed as an ORF, of uncertain function. V lost 0 bases and J 3 bases, leaving 19 bases between the germline ends. The CDR3 runs to 18 residues. The CDR3 loop reads CASSQSAHNKLITDTQYF. The CDR3 region has the DNA TGCGCCAGCAGTCAATCGGCCCACAATAAGCTGATAACAGATACGCAGTATTTT.

The chain carries TRBV29-1 and TRBJ2-7, with 8 nucleotides matching TRBD1. CDR1 SQVTM and CDR2 ANQGSEA come from the germline V gene. The CDR3 extends over 13 amino acids. Germline trimming cut 6 bases from V and 3 bases from J; bases unmatched to any gene: 7. The CDR3 sequence: CSVARTGSYEQYF. In DNA, the CDR3 is TGCAGCGTCGCCAGGACAGGGAGCTACGAGCAGTACTTC.